This T cell receptor beta chain was profiled in a study of CD8+ T cells in alopecia areata. Study as a whole: People stayed on tofacitinib for 6 to 18 months, then stopped the drug for 6 months. The percentage of affected scalp area served as the score of severity for treated patients. Study conclusions and caveats: Scalp repertoires also include resident alphabeta T cells from normal skin.

The sample's treatment: oral pan-JAK inhibitor, 5-10 mg twice daily. Reverse transcription of extracted RNA yielded cDNA, which provided the sequencing template. The repertoire was sequenced with immunoSEQ multiplex PCR; TCRdb's copy has only in-frame clones and lacks some. The sample includes some 200,000 clones, roughly three fifths seen only once; the top ten take 3% to 4%. V gave up 7 bases and J gave up 4 bases, with 11 bases separating them. The CDR3 covers 14 residues. The germline V gene has CDR1 LNHDA and CDR2 SQIVND (reference sequence). This clone came up a few times. The antigen is not known.

Source: CD4+ T cells sorted from blood, taken at week 4, from a patient treated with tofacitinib. This chain joins TRBV19 and TRBJ2-6; D is tentatively TRBD1 or TRBD2 (6 bases each). This TCR came from a human donor with alopecia areata. CDR3 in DNA: TGTGCCAGTATGGGGGGCTACGGGGCCAACGTCCTGACTTTC. It encodes CASMGGYGANVLTF.